This T cell receptor beta chain was observed in a study of blood T cell repertoires in COVID-19. In the source study's methods: Researchers report that nucleated cell counts were estimated from reference gene primer amplification. The assay was immunoSEQ multiplex PCR, and TCRdb's table has in-frame clones only and misses some. V and J calls and clone size come straight from that table; D and trimming were deduced from the DNA. Of 150,000 to 200,000 clones listed, 70% to 90% are singletons. The CDR3 totals 15 residues. Specimen: peripheral blood. The chain couples TRBV21-1 to TRBJ1-1. TRBV21-1 is recorded as a pseudogene. This TCR derives from a human donor in a cohort sampled during active COVID-19. The DNA for the CDR3 is TGTGCCAGCAGCCCCAATCGGGGTTTGAACACTGAAGCTTTCTTT. Translation: CASSPNRGLNTEAFF.